These 32 T cell receptor beta chains came from one sample sequenced in a study of CD8 T cells in ankylosing spondylitis. Via MiXCR, TCRdb re-called the 5' RACE reads, giving one row per CDR3 protein. The data contain 250,000 to 350,000 distinct CDR3 sequences, around 7.6% of them singletons. Their target antigens are unknown. General observations from the study: What appeared characteristic of ankylosing spondylitis blood was a TCR beta motif of eight highly homologous variants.

The sample comprised blood, either unsorted or a sorted T cell fraction (not recorded which). The receptors derive from a male donor with ankylosing spondylitis.

The V call is TRBV5-1, the J call TRBJ2-2, with D possibly matching TRBD1 (6 bases). This CDR3 is built from 16 residues. Germline loops: CDR1 SGHRS, CDR2 YFSETQ. Trimming took 0 bases from V and 3 from J, leaving 12 bases between them. Here the CDR3 reads CASSLAITGYTGELFF. The CDR3 nucleotides read TGCGCCAGCAGCTTGGCCATTACAGGGTACACCGGGGAGCTGTTTTTT.

The chain has TRBV27 and TRBJ2-4, with D perhaps matching TRBD1 (5 bases). The V gene's germline CDR1 is MNHEY and CDR2 SMNVEV (reference sequence). The CDR3 loop spans 13 amino acids. V lost 10 bases and J 6 bases, leaving 16 bases between the germline ends. CDR3 bases: TGTGCCACCGGGCTAAACACAGGAAACATTCAGTACTTC. Residues: CATGLNTGNIQYF.

A remark on this clonotype: A much larger clone lies a single base off, so this may be a read error. The V call is TRBV12-3 or TRBV12-4, the J call TRBJ1-3; D unresolved. Trimming left V 6 bases short and J 5 bases short, with 20 bases between. The CDR3 consists of 16 residues. The CDR3 sequence: CASSPFATRTRNTIYF. CDR3 bases: TGTGCCAGCAGCCCCTTCGCGACCCGCACTAGAAACACCATATATTTT.

This chain connects TRBV9 to TRBJ1-1; D is perhaps TRBD1 (6 bases). Germline assignment: CDR1 SGDLS and CDR2 YYNGEE. The CDR3 has 15 residues. Trimming removed 3 bases at V and 4 bases at J, with 16 bases between. The CDR3 loop is CASSAAGGRGTEAFF. The DNA of the CDR3 is TGTGCCAGCAGCGCCGCGGGGGGCAGGGGCACTGAAGCTTTCTTT.

The rearrangement uses TRBV5-1 and TRBJ2-7; D gene ambiguous. The CDR3 totals 13 residues. Trimming left V 6 bases short and J 7 bases short, with 17 bases between. Per germline, CDR1 SGHRS and CDR2 YFSETQ. CDR3 loop: CASKDLSEGEQYF. The CDR3 bases are TGCGCCAGCAAGGACCTCTCCGAAGGAGAGCAGTACTTC.

This clonotype was counted many times. CDR3 in DNA: TGTGCCAGCAGTTCTTTCGGACAGGGCAATCAGCCCCAGCATTTT. It translates to CASSSFGQGNQPQHF. The chain combines TRBV6-5 with TRBJ1-5, with TRBD1 matching 7 bases. There are 15 residues in the CDR3. V dropped 4 bases and J dropped 2; count of bases not matched to a gene: 5. Germline-derived CDR1 and CDR2 are MNHEY and SVGAGI.

Only a few counts were recorded for this clonotype. The rearrangement links TRBV3-1 to TRBJ2-7; the match to TRBD1 covers 8 bases. The CDR3 has 17 amino acids. V shed 4 bases and J 4 bases; nucleotides not matched to a gene: 15. The germline V gene has CDR1 LGHDT and CDR2 YNNKEL (reference sequence). This CDR3 is CASSPVPSPNRGYEQYF. For the CDR3, the DNA is TGTGCCAGCAGCCCGGTTCCTTCCCCAAACAGGGGGTACGAGCAGTACTTC.

This clonotype was seen more than once but under ten times. CDR3 sequence: CASSFLSGRAAEQFF. CDR3 bases: TGTGCCAGCAGCTTTCTTAGCGGGAGGGCCGCCGAGCAGTTCTTC. V and J are TRBV11-2 and TRBJ2-1, with 11 bases fitting TRBD2. The CDR3 sequence is 15 residues long. Trimming took 3 bases from V and 10 from J; bases not matched to a gene: 8. Germline CDR1 and CDR2: SGHAT and FQNNGV.

The chain employs TRBV2 and TRBJ2-2; D remains ambiguous. Trimming removed 2 bases at V and 5 bases at J, with 9 bases between. Germline V gene data show CDR1 as SNHLY and CDR2 as FYNNEI. This CDR3 contains 14 residues. In DNA form, the CDR3 reads TGTGCCAGCAGTGAACGTCAGACAACCGGGGAGCTGTTTTTT. This codes for CASSERQTTGELFF.

This clonotype was seen at least ten times. This chain connects TRBV9 to TRBJ2-1, with 9 bases matching TRBD1. Germline-derived CDR1 and CDR2 are SGDLS and YYNGEE. The CDR3 is 16 residues long. V lost 1 base, J lost 3 bases, and 5 bases stayed unmatched. The CDR3 bases are TGTGCCAGCAGCGTATTGGAGGGACAGGGCTACAATGAGCAGTTCTTC. It specifies CASSVLEGQGYNEQFF.

This clonotype was counted a few times. The chain combines TRBV7-3 with TRBJ2-3; TRBD2 matches 11 bases. Germline V CDR1 and CDR2: SGHTA, FQGTGA. Unmatched junction bases numbered 10, after V lost 5 bases and J lost 6 bases. The CDR3 has 16 residues. CDR3 DNA sequence: TGTGCCAGCAGCGCGAAACTAGCGGGAGAGGCGGATACGCAGTATTTT. Amino acids: CASSAKLAGEADTQYF.

This clonotype was seen many times. The chain uses TRBV29-1 and TRBJ2-3, with TRBD2 matching over 13 bases. This CDR3 has 15 residues. The V segment lost 3 bases and the J segment 4 bases; nucleotides outside the gene matches: 4. Germline CDR1 reads SQVTM; CDR2 reads ANQGSEA. As DNA, the CDR3 is TGCAGCGTTGATGGGACTAGCGGGGCCCCAGATACGCAGTATTTT. Amino acid sequence: CSVDGTSGAPDTQYF.

This rearrangement joins TRBV2 to TRBJ2-1, with no clear D. The germline V gene has CDR1 SNHLY and CDR2 FYNNEI. The germline V and J ends were trimmed by 7 bases and 9 bases, with 13 bases remaining between them. CDR3 length: 12 amino acids. This CDR3 is CASKVEHGEQFF. Written as DNA, the CDR3 is TGTGCCAGCAAAGTGGAGCACGGTGAGCAGTTCTTC.

This clonotype was counted a few times. This chain joins TRBV10-2 and TRBJ1-2; D ambiguous. The CDR3 length is 14 residues. Trimming took off 2 bases at V and 7 bases at J, with 14 bases between the two ends. CDR1 and CDR2 (germline): WSHSY, SAAADI. The CDR3 sequence is CASSESPGLGGYTF. The CDR3 region has the DNA TGCGCCAGCAGTGAGAGTCCAGGCTTGGGTGGCTACACCTTC.

This clonotype was picked up a small number of times. The chain recombines TRBV10-3 with TRBJ2-2, with 7 bases lining up with TRBD1. The CDR3 is made up of 15 amino acids. Germline V lookup: CDR1 ENHRY, CDR2 SYGVKD. The V segment lost 6 bases and the J segment 0 bases; nucleotides outside the gene matches: 4. CDR3 sequence (DNA): TGTGCCATCAGGACCGGGACAGCGAACACCGGGGAGCTGTTTTTT. This gives the protein CAIRTGTANTGELFF.

This clonotype was counted only a few times. The V call is TRBV2, the J call TRBJ1-1, with D hard to call. V was trimmed by 1 base and J by 6 bases, leaving 18 bases between them. The CDR3 totals 16 residues. Germline CDR1 reads SNHLY; CDR2 reads FYNNEI. The CDR3: CASSEGYRERGAEAFF. CDR3 nucleotides: TGTGCCAGCAGTGAAGGTTACAGAGAACGAGGTGCTGAAGCTTTCTTT.

This clonotype was recorded a few times. The rearrangement joins TRBV6-5 to TRBJ2-3, with TRBD2 identical over 10 bases. Germline V lookup: CDR1 MNHEY, CDR2 SVGAGI. Trimming removed 2 bases from V and 0 bases from J; junction bases left unmatched: 5. The CDR3 has 17 amino acids. CDR3: CASSYLAGVTSTDTQYF. CDR3 in DNA: TGTGCCAGCAGTTACCTAGCGGGGGTGACTAGCACAGATACGCAGTATTTT.

This clonotype was counted at least ten times. The chain combines TRBV9 with TRBJ1-2; 8 bases are shared with TRBD1. V gave up 4 bases and J gave up 2 bases; unmatched junction bases: 7. Germline-derived CDR1 and CDR2 are SGDLS and YYNGEE. The CDR3 covers 15 residues. The DNA for the CDR3 is TGTGCCAGCAGCATATCGGGACAGGCAAACTATGGCTACACCTTC. Translating it yields CASSISGQANYGYTF.

This clonotype was detected many times. This chain connects TRBV5-1 to TRBJ2-5; D not resolved. CDR3 length: 12 residues. CDR1 and CDR2 (germline): SGHRS, YFSETQ. Trimming removed 4 bases at V and 4 bases at J, with 8 bases between. CDR3 coding DNA: TGCGCCAGCAGCAGGATCGGAGAGACCCAGTACTTC. Translating it yields CASSRIGETQYF.

This clonotype was observed a handful of times. The rearrangement uses TRBV12-3 or TRBV12-4 and TRBJ1-4, with unresolved D. V was shortened by 8 bases and J by 11 bases, with 15 bases between the two germline ends. The CDR3 consists of 12 residues. CDR3 DNA sequence: TGTGCCAGCTCCTCCCGTCATGGGAAACTGTTTTTT. Protein: CASSSRHGKLFF.

The V and J genes are TRBV29-1 and TRBJ2-1; 8 nucleotides match TRBD1. CDR1 is SQVTM and CDR2 is ANQGSEA in the germline V gene. The CDR3 spans 14 residues. With V trimmed by 6 bases and J by 0 bases, 4 bases remained unmatched. CDR3 in DNA: TGCAGCGTAGGGACAGGAGTCTCCTACAATGAGCAGTTCTTC. The encoded protein is CSVGTGVSYNEQFF.

In its sample, this clonotype was seen many times. CDR3 sequence reads: CASSLARSQSSYNEQFF. The DNA of the CDR3 is TGCGCCAGCAGCTTGGCGAGGTCTCAAAGCTCCTACAATGAGCAGTTCTTC. This chain joins TRBV5-1 and TRBJ2-1; D is undetermined. This CDR3 comprises 17 residues. From germline, CDR1 is SGHRS and CDR2 YFSETQ. V shed 0 bases and J shed 0 bases, with 13 bases lying between them.

The chain joins TRBV27 to TRBJ2-5, with 7 bases lining up with TRBD2. The CDR3 covers 14 residues. Germline V gives CDR1 MNHEY, CDR2 SMNVEV (reference sequence). J gave up 0 bases and V 4 bases, and 2 bases lay outside the gene matches. The CDR3 protein is CASSWGGDQETQYF. CDR3 coding DNA: TGTGCCAGCAGTTGGGGAGGGGACCAAGAGACCCAGTACTTC.

This clonotype came up a few times. This chain uses TRBV7-6 with TRBJ2-3; 7 bases align to TRBD1. In germline, CDR1 is SGHVS, CDR2 FNYEAQ. This CDR3 comprises 15 residues. V shed 4 bases and J 4 bases; nucleotides not matched to a gene: 8. The CDR3, as DNA: TGTGCCAGCAGCTCGCCGACAGGGTGGTCAGATACGCAGTATTTT. The encoded protein is CASSSPTGWSDTQYF.

The gene calls are TRBV6-1 and TRBJ2-7; D is unclear. CDR1 and CDR2 from the germline V gene are MNHNS and SASEGT. With 10 bases removed from V and 4 bases from J, the gap between germline ends came to 26 bases. This CDR3 spans 16 amino acids. The CDR3 spells CATSSVSPLILYEQYF. CDR3 nucleotides: TGTGCCACCTCCAGTGTTAGTCCACTAATATTATACGAGCAGTACTTC.

This clonotype showed up many times. The CDR3 DNA reads TGCAGTGCTAGGGACCCCCGGGACAGGGTGGACTACGAGCAGTACTTC. Translation gives CSARDPRDRVDYEQYF. This chain uses TRBV20-1 with TRBJ2-7; TRBD1 agrees at 9 bases. Trimming cost V 3 bases and J 3 bases; bases outside gene matches: 12. The CDR3 has 16 amino acids. Looked up from germline, CDR1 is DFQATT and CDR2 is SNEGSKA (reference sequence).

This clonotype was seen a handful of times. The J gene is TRBJ2-1, the V gene TRBV9; no reliable D call. The CDR3 sequence is 15 residues long. Germline V gene sequence: CDR1 SGDLS, CDR2 YYNGEE. Trimming shortened V by 3 bases and J by 0 bases, and 10 bases separated the two germline ends. Here the CDR3 DNA reads TGTGCCAGCAGCGCCAGACTGAGCTCCTACAATGAGCAGTTCTTC. Translation gives CASSARLSSYNEQFF.

A few counts support this clonotype. The chain joins TRBV7-6 to TRBJ2-1; 10 bases are a match to TRBD2. V dropped 5 bases and J dropped 2; count of bases not matched to a gene: 9. The length of the CDR3 is 17 residues. Germline values: CDR1 SGHVS, CDR2 FNYEAQ. The CDR3 coding sequence is TGTGCCAGCAGCACATCCCCTAGCGGGGGTACCTACAATGAGCAGTTCTTC. This encodes CASSTSPSGGTYNEQFF.

This clonotype was counted a few times. The rearrangement links TRBV20-1 to TRBJ2-1; D is unclear. Germline CDR1 DFQATT, CDR2 SNEGSKA (reference sequence). V shed 0 bases and J shed 0 bases, with 15 bases lying between them. The CDR3 is 17 amino acids. The chain's CDR3 is CSARDFNGESSYNEQFF. The CDR3 region has the DNA TGCAGTGCTAGAGACTTTAACGGCGAGAGCTCCTACAATGAGCAGTTCTTC.

The chain is built from TRBV5-1 and TRBJ1-2; 9 bases align to TRBD1. This CDR3 region has 15 residues. V trimming: 0 bases; J trimming: 3 bases; junction bases outside the gene matches: 3. Germline CDR1 is SGHRS and CDR2 is YFSETQ. Here the CDR3 DNA reads TGCGCCAGCAGCTTGGTCCGGACAGGGGACTATGGCTACACCTTC. Its translation: CASSLVRTGDYGYTF.

This clonotype was observed a few times. The V and J genes are TRBV7-2 and TRBJ2-4, with D uncertain. CDR1 and CDR2 (germline): SGHTA, FQGNSA. The CDR3 loop spans 16 amino acids. Trimming removed 1 base at V and 0 bases at J, with 10 bases between. The CDR3 coding sequence is TGTGCCAGCAGCTTAGTGTCAGGTCTAGCCAAAAACATTCAGTACTTC. Translation: CASSLVSGLAKNIQYF.

This clonotype was recorded at least ten times. The chain joins TRBV7-2 to TRBJ1-1; tentative D call: TRBD1 (5 bases). The V end was cut by 1 base, the J end by 3 bases, with 18 bases between. The CDR3 is 17 residues long. Germline V CDR1 and CDR2: SGHTA, FQGNSA. The CDR3, as DNA: TGTGCCAGCAGCTTAGGGGGGGGTTGGGTAATAGACACTGAAGCTTTCTTT. Its protein product is CASSLGGGWVIDTEAFF.